This is a list of T cell receptor beta chains from one sample in a study of OX40 agonist ivuxolimab in advanced cancers. Produced via immunoSEQ multiplex PCR; TCRdb's table is partial and in-frame only. The table includes about 44,000 clones, about nine tenths detected once. Sequenced here: CD4+ or CD8+ T cells sorted from blood, sampled in a trial of the OX40 agonist ivuxolimab. The receptors derive from an adult with an advanced solid tumor such as melanoma, head and neck, liver or kidney cancer. CDR3s include the opening cysteine and the closing phenylalanine or tryptophan. A D gene is named only where the DNA matches it firmly.

>TRBJ2-1|TRBV11-2|-
CASSQDNPKGEQFF
>TRBJ2-3|TRBV27|TRBD2
CASSIYSGSPDTQYF
>TRBJ1-3|TRBV30|-
CAWSVGGAGNTIYF
>TRBJ2-1|TRBV15|-
CATSSSGRDSSYNEQFF
>TRBJ2-5|TRBV7-3|TRBD2
CASSPGLAGTQETQYF
>TRBJ1-1|TRBV4-1|TRBD1
CASSRQTGKNTEAFF
>TRBJ2-1|TRBV6-5|-
CASSYSDEQFF
>TRBJ2-7|TRBV5-6|-
CASRRGPYEQYF
>TRBJ2-7|TRBV4-1|-
CASSHVAENSYEQYF
>TRBJ2-1|TRBV30|TRBD2
CAWSVLSSGSTEQFF
>TRBJ1-1|TRBV5-1|-
CASSLRGYRDTEAFF
>TRBJ2-1|TRBV9|-
CASSVGVVGYNEQFF
>TRBJ2-7|TRBV5-1|-
CASSLGQRSSYEQYF
>TRBJ2-7|TRBV28|TRBD1
CASSGTGEYEQYF
>TRBJ2-5|TRBV6-6|-
CASSYVAPYQETQYF
>TRBJ2-1|TRBV28|-
CASSLTGQDLYNEQFF
>TRBJ1-1|TRBV29-1|-
CSGVSFTEAFF
>TRBJ1-2|TRBV5-1|-
CASSLATGLGYTF
>TRBJ1-2|TRBV27|-
CASINRASGGYTF
>TRBJ2-1|TRBV19|TRBD2
CASRLAGAPNNEQFF
>TRBJ1-4|TRBV2|-
CASSEGTSTNEKLFF
>TRBJ1-3|TRBV6-5|-
CASIEGFSGNTIYF
>TRBJ2-1|TRBV29-1|-
CSVAYSYNEQFF
>TRBJ1-2|TRBV4-3|-
CASSHPGGLGYTF
>TRBJ2-3|TRBV27|-
CASSSSPNGDTQYF
>TRBJ1-2|TRBV28|TRBD1
CASSRIRTGGNYGYTF
>TRBJ2-7|TRBV19|TRBD1
CASSIGTVDYEQYF
>TRBJ2-7|TRBV6-5|TRBD2
CASSYSTSAYEQYF
>TRBJ2-7|TRBV7-9|TRBD2
CASSPAGVARFYEQYF
>TRBJ2-5|TRBV7-6|TRBD1
CASSLALVRDRGRETQYF
>TRBJ2-1|TRBV9|TRBD2
CASSGSGSAAYNEQFF
>TRBJ1-5|TRBV19|TRBD1
CASSIALIDRADQPQHF
>TRBJ2-1|TRBV9|-
CASSISGTGDEQFF
>TRBJ1-1|TRBV27|-
CASSSLSPGGPNTEAFF
>TRBJ1-1|TRBV20-1|-
CSAWPAEAFF
>TRBJ1-1|TRBV7-8|-
CATLENIDRHTEAFF
>TRBJ2-1|TRBV11-2|-
CASSLSGAYEQFF
>TRBJ2-5|TRBV5-6|TRBD2
CASRELSGSRQETQYF
>TRBJ2-7|TRBV29-1|-
CSVDAGDNEQYF
>TRBJ1-1|TRBV6-5|-
CASIRGRYTEAFF
>TRBJ1-3|TRBV7-9|-
CASRTGNTIYF
>TRBJ2-1|TRBV27|TRBD2
CASSFTGLAGVEQFF
>TRBJ2-5|TRBV10-3|-
CAIRDRGLQETQYF
>TRBJ2-3|TRBV4-3|-
CASSRDLASYTDTQYF
>TRBJ1-2|TRBV18|-
CASSLPGTDYGYTF
>TRBJ2-1|TRBV7-8|-
CASSPGIYNEQFF
>TRBJ2-4|TRBV4-1|-
CASSLREVAKNIQYF
>TRBJ1-5|TRBV6-5|-
CASSYDTRGIQPQHF
>TRBJ2-5|TRBV27|TRBD2
CASGVLAGNIHGQETQYF
>TRBJ2-7|TRBV7-9|-
CASSPRGNAYEQYF
>TRBJ2-1|TRBV11-1|-
CASSFSGNRNEQFF
>TRBJ2-5|TRBV7-9|-
CASSLGSRGETQYF
>TRBJ1-5|TRBV30|-
CAWSAGNSNQPQHF
>TRBJ1-1|TRBV5-6|-
CASSLWGEAFF
>TRBJ1-2|TRBV2|-
CASPRRGTNYGYTF
>TRBJ1-2|TRBV9|TRBD1
CASSSTGGSIYGYTF
>TRBJ1-4|TRBV11-2|-
CASSLRAREHEKLFF
>TRBJ1-1|TRBV7-6|TRBD1
CASSLETGQGIVAEAFF
>TRBJ2-7|TRBV7-8|-
CASSFSYEQYF